Below, one T cell receptor (beta chain) is given with its context. Antigen unknown. Profiling relied on immunoSEQ multiplex PCR, and the TCRdb table lists in-frame clones only, not all of them. The table lists about 100,000 clones, nearly 95% of them singletons. This entry comes from a study of T cell responses to AZD1222 COVID-19 vaccine. General study findings and limits: Most donors were white British and more were female, and clonal diversity was possibly underestimated. Only a handful of individuals given AZD1222 were seropositive at baseline. The study found vaccine-associated CD4 TCRs spanning spike, dominant at 160-218 and 743-854.

The sequence came from an adult in good health. The sequencing used peripheral blood, collected on day 0 of AZD1222 vaccination.

The CDR3 is CASSLVPDKGYEQYF. The CDR3 DNA sequence: TGCGCCAGCAGCTTGGTTCCAGATAAAGGGTACGAGCAGTACTTC. This rearrangement joins TRBV5-1 to TRBJ2-7; D is undetermined. The germline CDR1 and CDR2 sequences are SGHRS and YFSETQ. The ends were cut back, 0 bases at V and 4 bases at J, with 14 bases in the middle. The CDR3 loop spans 15 amino acids.